The entry that follows covers one TCR beta chain sequence. Compared with germline, one end of the junction differs, possibly owing to a read error. This specimen comes from a study of blood T cell repertoires in COVID-19. In the authors' workflow: Nucleated cell number was recorded as an estimate derived from reference gene primer amplification. TCRdb's table, derived via immunoSEQ multiplex PCR, lists solely in-frame clones and lacks some. V, J and clone size are taken as reported in that table, and D and trimming were inferred from the DNA itself. The sample lists tens of thousands of clones, just over 85% occurring once. The CDR3 totals 16 residues. From germline, CDR1 is GTSNPN and CDR2 SVGIG (reference sequence).

The TCR was taken from a man aged 40-49 years with acute or convalescent COVID-19. The J gene is TRBJ1-3, the V gene TRBV30; a possible D gene is TRBD1 (6 bases). The sample consisted of peripheral blood. Here the CDR3 reads CAWSVRGTGSGSTIYF. The CDR3 coding sequence is TGTGCCTGGAGTGTACGGGGCACAGGGTCTGGAAGCACCATATATTTT.